The entry below gives a single TCR beta chain sequence along with its context. Its matching antigen is unknown. This CDR3 spans 15 amino acids. This specimen comes from a study of monozygotic twins with inflammatory bowel disease. Findings and limits, study-wide: Support was lacking for any single strong IBD-associated signal or clonotype. Lower TCRbeta diversity (inverse Simpson) was seen in IBD patients than in healthy co-twins. Among twins, concordant and discordant pairs did not differ in repertoire similarity, possibly from limited power.

Total RNA, at around 3,800 ng, went into every TCR library. Reprocessing the 5' RACE reads, TCRdb reports a single entry for every CDR3 protein and omits DNA. The sample totals around 210,000 distinct CDR3 sequences; its top ten clones hold under 8.5%. The source is a human donor with ulcerative colitis or Crohn's disease, or a healthy co-twin of an affected twin (not recorded which). This chain joins TRBV21-1 and TRBJ1-1; TCRdb designates TRBD1, a call that cannot be tested without DNA. TRBV21-1 is listed as a pseudogene. The sequenced material came from blood. CDR3 sequence reads: CASSPGGGSNTEAFF.